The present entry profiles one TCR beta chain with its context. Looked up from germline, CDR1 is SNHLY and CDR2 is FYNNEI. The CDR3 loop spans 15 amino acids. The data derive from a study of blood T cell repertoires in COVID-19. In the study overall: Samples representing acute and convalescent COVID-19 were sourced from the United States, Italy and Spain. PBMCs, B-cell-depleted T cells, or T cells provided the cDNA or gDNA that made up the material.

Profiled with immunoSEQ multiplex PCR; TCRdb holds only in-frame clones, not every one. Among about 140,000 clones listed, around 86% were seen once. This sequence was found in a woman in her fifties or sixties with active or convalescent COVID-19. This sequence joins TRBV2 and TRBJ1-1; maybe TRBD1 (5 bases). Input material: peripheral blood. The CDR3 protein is CVTSRLGARNTEAFF. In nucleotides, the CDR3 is TGTGTCACGAGTAGACTTGGGGCAAGGAACACTGAAGCTTTCTTT.